Following are 30 T cell receptor beta chains from one sample sequenced in a study of regulatory T cells in long-lasting Graves disease. Time point in this sample: newly diagnosed GD, antithyroid drugs for less than 3 months. PBMCs provided the RNA from which the TCR library was made. According to the study, TCR beta libraries were built with iRepertoire HTBI primers and CDR3-region Arm-PCR. MiXCR was run by TCRdb on the multiplex PCR reads, yielding one entry per CDR3 protein. The sample yields about 420,000 distinct CDR3 sequences, about 15% seen once. This sample was also put to use in a study of T cells in Graves' hyperthyroidism and ophthalmopathy.

The material was peripheral blood mononuclear cells (PBMCs), obtained at new diagnosis, from a patient treated with antithyroid drugs. All receptors derive from a woman aged 18-29 years with Graves disease.

This clonotype was detected a few times. This chain joins TRBV6-1 and TRBJ1-5, with D maybe TRBD1 (5 bases). Trimming removed 1 base at V and 4 bases at J, with 8 bases between. CDR1 MNHNS and CDR2 SASEGT come from the germline V gene. The length of the CDR3 is 14 residues. The CDR3 DNA reads as TGTGCCAGCAGTGAAGGCGGGGGGAATCAGCCCCAGCATTTT. It codes for CASSEGGGNQPQHF.

Notes on this clonotype: A much bigger clone sits one base away, suggesting this may be a read error. CDR3 in amino acids: CASSFSGVDNQPQHF. In DNA form, the CDR3 reads TGTGCCAGCAGCTTCTCAGGGGTCGACAATCAGCCCCAGCATTTT. The chain employs TRBV11-2 and TRBJ1-5, with D maybe TRBD1 (6 bases). The V end lost 3 bases, the J end lost 3 bases, and 12 bases lay between the germline ends. Germline lookup yields CDR1 SGHAT and CDR2 FQNNGV. This CDR3 is built from 15 residues.

V is TRBV7-8 and J is TRBJ2-5, with D tentatively TRBD1 (6 bases). V shed 5 bases and J shed 5 bases, with 12 bases lying between them. The CDR3 length is 13 residues. Germline V gene sequence: CDR1 SGHVS, CDR2 FQNEAQ. CDR3 nucleotides: TGTGCCAGCAGCGAGTACAGGGTTGAGACCCAGTACTTC. Amino acid sequence: CASSEYRVETQYF.

This clonotype was counted only a few times. One end of the junction does not line up with germline, which may come from a read error. The chain couples TRBV6-1 to TRBJ2-1; D not resolved. This CDR3 comprises 15 residues. CDR1 is MNHNS, CDR2 SASEGT, per germline. The CDR3: CASSPSQSSYNEQSF. In DNA form, the CDR3 reads TGTGCCAGTTCGCCAAGTCAGAGCTCCTACAATGAGCAGTCCTTC.

The chain carries TRBV9 and TRBJ2-2; D uncertain. The CDR3 loop spans 14 amino acids. V gave up 0 bases and J gave up 7 bases, with 10 bases separating them. Germline V gives CDR1 SGDLS, CDR2 YYNGEE. The DNA of the CDR3 is TGTGCCAGCAGCGTAGTTGGGGAAGGCGGGGAGCTGTTTTTT. As protein: CASSVVGEGGELFF.

This clonotype was counted at least ten times. J is TRBJ2-3 and V is TRBV27; no definite D call. The CDR3 loop spans 13 amino acids. With 5 bases removed from V and 2 bases from J, the gap between germline ends came to 8 bases. CDR1 MNHEY and CDR2 SMNVEV come from the germline V gene (reference sequence). CDR3 sequence: CASSAVLTDTQYF. CDR3 nucleotides: TGTGCCAGCAGTGCGGTTCTCACAGATACGCAGTATTTT.

V and J are TRBV20-1 and TRBJ2-7; a weak D match, TRBD1 (5 bases). The V gene's germline CDR1 is DFQATT and CDR2 SNEGSKA (reference sequence). Trimming shortened V by 6 bases and J by 7 bases, and 16 bases separated the two germline ends. CDR3 length: 12 residues. CDR3 bases: TGCAGTGCCTACCCAGGGAACAATGAGCAGTACTTC. It is translated as CSAYPGNNEQYF.

This clonotype was seen many times. V gene TRBV28 combines with J gene TRBJ1-5, with a weak D call TRBD1 (6 bases). Germline lookup yields CDR1 MDHEN and CDR2 SYDVKM. This CDR3 is built from 16 residues. V lost 5 bases and J 5 bases, leaving 19 bases between the germline ends. CDR3 amino acids: CASSRIPGQPYQPQHF. In nucleotides, the CDR3 is TGTGCCAGCAGTCGAATTCCGGGACAACCCTATCAGCCCCAGCATTTT.

This clonotype has a count of ten or more. V and J are TRBV6-2 or TRBV6-3 and TRBJ2-3, with a tentative D call TRBD2 (5 bases). This CDR3 region has 16 residues. Trimming removed 5 bases from V and 2 bases from J, with 17 bases in between. Germline V CDR1 and CDR2: MNHEY, SVGEGT. The CDR3 nucleotides are TGTGCCAGCAGTGCTAACGACGGGATCTACACAGATACGCAGTATTTT. It encodes CASSANDGIYTDTQYF.

This clonotype came up many times. The chain carries TRBV5-8 and TRBJ2-7; TRBD1 agrees at 9 bases. CDR1 and CDR2 (germline): SGHTS, YDEGEE. V trimming: 2 bases; J trimming: 0 bases; junction bases outside the gene matches: 9. The CDR3 has 17 amino acids. The CDR3, as DNA: TGTGCCAGCAGCTTTGCCCCCGGGACAGGGTACTCCTACGAGCAGTACTTC. This translates into CASSFAPGTGYSYEQYF.

Concerning this clonotype: The junction differs from germline at one of its ends, possibly a read error. The J gene is TRBJ2-7, the V gene TRBV29-1, with D perhaps TRBD1 (6 bases). This CDR3 has 15 amino acids. Germline-derived CDR1 and CDR2 are SQVTM and ANQGSEA. CDR3 sequence reads: CSIEETGISSYEQYF. In DNA form, the CDR3 reads TGCAGCATTGAAGAAACAGGGATCAGCTCCTACGAGCAGTACTTC.

A note on this clonotype: At one of its ends the junction is not consistent with the germline gene, which may arise from a read error. The genes are TRBV9 and TRBJ2-6; 10 nucleotides align to TRBD2. Germline V gives CDR1 SGDLS, CDR2 YYNGEE. There are 19 residues in the CDR3. CDR3 sequence reads: CASSGVVGTSDLGANFLTF. The CDR3 nucleotides are TGTGCCAGCAGCGGAGTGGTTGGGACTAGCGACCTCGGGGCCAACTTCCTGACTTTC.

The chain links TRBV24-1 to TRBJ2-2, with 9 bases matching TRBD1. The J segment lost 2 bases and the V segment lost 0 bases, leaving 3 bases of the junction unmatched. This CDR3 has 17 residues. Germline V gene data show CDR1 as KGHDR and CDR2 as SFDVKD. Written as DNA, the CDR3 is TGTGCCACCAGTGATTTGTCGGGACAGGGCAACACCGGGGAGCTGTTTTTT. Translating it yields CATSDLSGQGNTGELFF.

There are a few counts of this clonotype. This chain links TRBV28 with TRBJ1-1; tentatively, D is TRBD1 (6 bases). V gave up 7 bases and J gave up 1 base, with 22 bases separating them. This CDR3 comprises 17 residues. The germline V gene has CDR1 MDHEN and CDR2 SYDVKM. CDR3 bases: TGTGCCAGCACCCTCCCCGGTTTAAGGGGGGGGAACACTGAAGCTTTCTTT. This codes for CASTLPGLRGGNTEAFF.

The chain carries TRBV6-2 or TRBV6-3 and TRBJ1-1, with a weak D call TRBD1 (5 bases). Trimming stripped 2 bases from V and 3 bases from J, with 16 bases between. Germline V gene data show CDR1 as MNHEY and CDR2 as SVGEGT. This CDR3 is 16 amino acids long. The CDR3 sequence is CASSYTSRGRDTEAFF. The DNA of the CDR3 is TGTGCCAGCAGTTACACATCCCGGGGGAGGGACACTGAAGCTTTCTTT.

This clonotype was seen many times. CDR3 amino acids: CSVEEDRGQPQHF. CDR3 sequence (DNA): TGCAGCGTTGAAGAGGACAGGGGTCAGCCCCAGCATTTT. The chain couples TRBV29-1 to TRBJ1-5; the match to TRBD1 covers 9 bases. The V and J ends lost 0 bases and 6 bases, in that order; junction bases with no gene match: 0. The CDR3 is 13 amino acids. In germline, CDR1 is SQVTM, CDR2 ANQGSEA.

This clonotype was found a few times. V gene TRBV7-6 combines with J gene TRBJ1-1, with D possibly matching TRBD1 (5 bases). This CDR3 comprises 15 residues. V was trimmed by 0 bases and J by 3 bases, leaving 11 bases between them. In germline, CDR1 is SGHVS, CDR2 FNYEAQ. The CDR3 sequence is CASSLAGIRDTEAFF. CDR3 nucleotides: TGTGCCAGCAGCTTAGCGGGTATCAGGGACACTGAAGCTTTCTTT.

This clonotype showed up many times. This sequence joins TRBV18 and TRBJ1-1; D perhaps matches TRBD1 (5 bases). The CDR3 sequence is 17 residues long. The V and J ends lost 4 bases and 5 bases respectively, with 23 bases between them. Germline V gene sequence: CDR1 KGHSH, CDR2 LQKENI. CDR3 bases: TGTGCCAGCTCACTAAGACAGAACTCAATATTAGGGACTGAAGCTTTCTTT. Protein sequence: CASSLRQNSILGTEAFF. Based on the CDR3 plus reference TRBV18 and TRBJ1-1, the full variable domain is NAGVMQNPRHLVRRRGQEARLRCSPMKGHSHVYWYRQLPEEGLKFMVYLQKENIIDESGMPKERFSAEFPKEGPSILRIQQVVRGDSAAYFCASSLRQNSILGTEAFFGQGTRLTVV.

This chain connects TRBV7-6 to TRBJ2-3; tentative D call: TRBD2 (7 bases). Germline V gene lookup returns CDR1 SGHVS and CDR2 FNYEAQ. Trimming left V 0 bases short and J 4 bases short, with 17 bases between. The CDR3 runs to 17 residues. The CDR3 is CASSLAWGGPRADTQYF. The CDR3 nucleotides are TGTGCCAGCAGCTTAGCGTGGGGGGGCCCTCGAGCAGATACGCAGTATTTT.

This clonotype showed up many times. The J gene is TRBJ1-1, the V gene TRBV7-8; TRBD1 aligns across 12 bases. This CDR3 is built from 14 residues. V lost 1 base and J lost 9; bases outside the gene matches: 3. Germline V gene lookup returns CDR1 SGHVS and CDR2 FQNEAQ. CDR3 DNA: TGTGCCAGCAGCTTAGGGGGACAGGGGGCGCAAGCTTTCTTT. Translation gives CASSLGGQGAQAFF.

This clonotype was seen more than once but under ten times. The chain joins TRBV10-3 to TRBJ2-3, with TRBD1 matching 9 bases. Losses at the gene ends were 3 bases for V and 3 bases for J; bases not matched to a gene: 7. CDR1 is ENHRY and CDR2 is SYGVKD in the germline V gene. The CDR3 consists of 16 residues. DNA for the CDR3: TGTGCCATCAGTGATCCTCTGACAGGGGGTACAGATACGCAGTATTTT. It codes for CAISDPLTGGTDTQYF.

Ten or more counts support this clonotype. The V and J genes are TRBV30 and TRBJ1-1; no definite D call. Trimming took off 3 bases at V and 3 bases at J, with 17 bases between the two ends. This CDR3 is 15 amino acids long. In germline, CDR1 is GTSNPN, CDR2 SVGIG (reference sequence). Written as DNA, the CDR3 is TGTGCCTGGAGGCCAACGTACCTCAGATACACTGAAGCTTTCTTT. This translates into CAWRPTYLRYTEAFF.

This clonotype was picked up many times. The chain couples TRBV3-1 to TRBJ2-7; TRBD2 aligns across 8 bases. The CDR3 runs to 15 residues. Germline V gives CDR1 LGHDT, CDR2 YNNKEL (reference sequence). With V trimmed by 1 base and J by 4 bases, 6 bases remained unmatched. The CDR3 protein is CASSQVSGRGYEQYF. Written as DNA, the CDR3 is TGTGCCAGCAGCCAAGTCAGCGGGAGAGGGTACGAGCAGTACTTC.

The chain carries TRBV2 and TRBJ2-2, with TRBD1 as a possible D gene (5 bases). The germline CDR1 and CDR2 sequences are SNHLY and FYNNEI. Between the trimmed V and J ends, which lost 5 bases and 2 bases, there was a span of 12 bases. The CDR3 consists of 15 residues. CDR3 sequence reads: CASSPVQGNTGELFF. The CDR3 bases are TGTGCCAGCAGTCCAGTGCAGGGAAACACCGGGGAGCTGTTTTTT. Complete variable domain (other parts from reference TRBV2 and TRBJ2-2): EPEVTQTPSHQVTQMGQEVILRCVPISNHLYFYWYRQILGQKVEFLVSFYNNEISEKSEIFDDQFSVERPDGSNFTLKIRSTKLEDSAMYFCASSPVQGNTGELFFGEGSRLTVL.

This clonotype was picked up many times. The gene calls are TRBV20-1 and TRBJ2-7, with TRBD2 matching 11 bases. Per the germline V gene, CDR1 is DFQATT and CDR2 is SNEGSKA (reference sequence). J was trimmed by 3 bases and V by 5 bases; bases with no gene match: 6. The CDR3 extends over 14 amino acids. Written as DNA, the CDR3 is TGCAGTGCTGAAATAGGGACTAGCGGCTACGAGCAGTACTTC. It specifies CSAEIGTSGYEQYF.

This clonotype turned up a few times. Here the CDR3 reads CATSDLGSSDTGELFF. The CDR3 region has the DNA TGTGCCACCAGTGATTTGGGAAGCTCTGACACCGGGGAGCTGTTTTTT. This chain joins TRBV24-1 and TRBJ2-2; D call uncertain. Trimming cost V 0 bases and J 3 bases, with 10 bases left between them. The V gene's germline CDR1 is KGHDR and CDR2 SFDVKD. This CDR3 spans 16 amino acids.

Ten or more counts support this clonotype. The J gene is TRBJ1-5, the V gene TRBV28; D might be TRBD1 (6 bases). V gave up 7 bases and J gave up 0 bases, with 16 bases separating them. This CDR3 is 16 amino acids long. CDR1 MDHEN and CDR2 SYDVKM come from the germline V gene. The CDR3 region has the DNA TGTGCCAGCACCCTTCCCGTGACAGGTAGCAATCAGCCCCAGCATTTT. It is translated as CASTLPVTGSNQPQHF.

In regard to this clonotype: Given a far larger clone just one base away, this is likely a sequencing read error. The V gene is TRBV29-1, the J gene TRBJ2-1; TRBD2 aligns across 14 bases. Germline CDR1 and CDR2: SQVTM and ANQGSEA. The ends lost 7 bases at V and 10 bases at J; junction bases unmatched: 6. This CDR3 has 13 residues. CDR3 loop: CSAGLAGGHEQFF. DNA of the CDR3: TGCAGCGCAGGACTAGCGGGAGGACACGAGCAGTTCTTC.

This clonotype was recorded a few times. The V and J genes are TRBV19 and TRBJ2-1, with D tentatively TRBD1 (5 bases). Deletions cut 10 bases from V and 4 bases from J, with 14 bases between. Germline V gene lookup returns CDR1 LNHDA and CDR2 SQIVND (reference sequence). CDR3 length: 13 amino acids. The CDR3, as DNA: TGTGCCACCTCAGGGTGGAATTACAATGAGCAGTTCTTC. Translation: CATSGWNYNEQFF.

This clonotype was picked up a small number of times. CDR3 sequence reads: CASSQIDEQFF. CDR3 sequence (DNA): TGCGCCAGCAGCCAGATAGATGAGCAGTTCTTC. V and J are TRBV4-1 and TRBJ2-1, with unresolved D. Trimming removed 3 bases at V and 8 bases at J, with 5 bases between. Germline V gene data show CDR1 as MGHRA and CDR2 as YSYEKL. This CDR3 spans 11 amino acids.